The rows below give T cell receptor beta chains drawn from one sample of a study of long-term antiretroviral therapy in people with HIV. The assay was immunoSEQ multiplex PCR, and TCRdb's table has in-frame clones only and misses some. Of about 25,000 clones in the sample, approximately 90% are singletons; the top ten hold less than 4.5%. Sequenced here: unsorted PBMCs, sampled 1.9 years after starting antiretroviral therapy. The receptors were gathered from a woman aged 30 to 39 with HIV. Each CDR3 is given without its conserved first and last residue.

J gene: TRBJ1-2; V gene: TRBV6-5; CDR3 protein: ASSYSAGGHYGYT
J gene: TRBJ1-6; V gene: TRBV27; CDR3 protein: ASSSYNSPLH
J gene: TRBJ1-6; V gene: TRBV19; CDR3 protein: ASSARTGYYNSPLH
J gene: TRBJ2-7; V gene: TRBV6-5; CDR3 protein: ASSSDMPYEQY
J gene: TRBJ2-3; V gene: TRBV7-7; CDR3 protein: ASSRGQGASDTQY
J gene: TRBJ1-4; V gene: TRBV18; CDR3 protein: ASSPVQGYEKLF
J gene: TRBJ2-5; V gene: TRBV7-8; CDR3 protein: ASSPGPEQETQY
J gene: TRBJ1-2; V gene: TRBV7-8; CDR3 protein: ASSAGGSGYT
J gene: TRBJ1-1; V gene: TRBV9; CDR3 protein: ASSPPGRAGEAF
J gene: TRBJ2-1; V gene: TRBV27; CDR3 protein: ASSLGGAGPSSQF
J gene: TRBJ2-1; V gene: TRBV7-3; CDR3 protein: ASSPTGLAGVSYNEQF
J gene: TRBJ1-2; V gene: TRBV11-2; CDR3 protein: ASSLTGVHGYT
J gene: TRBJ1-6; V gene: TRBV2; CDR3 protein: ASSTGTNSPLH
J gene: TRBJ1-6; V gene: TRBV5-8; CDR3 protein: ASSSQLDWKSPLH
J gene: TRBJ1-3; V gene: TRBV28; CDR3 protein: ACRASGQFGNTIY
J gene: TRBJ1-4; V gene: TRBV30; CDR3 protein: AWSGDRGEKLF
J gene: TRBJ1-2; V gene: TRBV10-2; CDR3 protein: ASSERAGFYGYT
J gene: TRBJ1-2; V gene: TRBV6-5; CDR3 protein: ASSYSGQNSYGYT
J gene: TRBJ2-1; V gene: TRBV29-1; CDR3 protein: SVDLGPQGNEQF
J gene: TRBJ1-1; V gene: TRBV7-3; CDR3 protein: ASSAAGHANTEAF
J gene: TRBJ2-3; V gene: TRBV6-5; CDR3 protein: ASSFQGKGQY
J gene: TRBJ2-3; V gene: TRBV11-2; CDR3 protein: ASSSRRRGDTDTQY
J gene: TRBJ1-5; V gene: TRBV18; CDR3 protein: ASSPGFGQPQH
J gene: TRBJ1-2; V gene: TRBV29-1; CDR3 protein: SVRPPGKESGYT
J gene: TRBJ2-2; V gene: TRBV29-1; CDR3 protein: SVETTRGRIGELF
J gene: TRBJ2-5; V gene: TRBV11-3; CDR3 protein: ASSPQYQETQY
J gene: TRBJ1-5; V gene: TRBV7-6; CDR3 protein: ASSSGQGGSNQPQH
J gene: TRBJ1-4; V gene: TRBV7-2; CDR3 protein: ASSLTGSPNEKLF
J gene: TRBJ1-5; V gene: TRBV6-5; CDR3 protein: ASSLDRNSNQPQH
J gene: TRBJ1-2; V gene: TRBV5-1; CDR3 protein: ASSQGPPPLYGYT
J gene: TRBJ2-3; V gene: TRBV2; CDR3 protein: ASSDRGGPTDTQY
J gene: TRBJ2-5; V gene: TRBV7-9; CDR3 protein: ASSPGGGRETQY
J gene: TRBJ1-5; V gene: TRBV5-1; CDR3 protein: ASSLAGRLNQPQH
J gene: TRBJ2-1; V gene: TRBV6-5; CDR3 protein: ASSYLGGETQF
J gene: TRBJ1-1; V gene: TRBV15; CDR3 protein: ATSRATMPTEAF
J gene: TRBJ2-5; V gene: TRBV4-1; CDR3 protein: ASSQVVRGPQETQY
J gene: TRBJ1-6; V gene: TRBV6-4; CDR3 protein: ASSDDRINSPLH
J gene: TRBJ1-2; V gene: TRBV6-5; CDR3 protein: ASSTLRQGPYGYT
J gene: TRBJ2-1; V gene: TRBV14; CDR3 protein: ASSRSDSARGEQF